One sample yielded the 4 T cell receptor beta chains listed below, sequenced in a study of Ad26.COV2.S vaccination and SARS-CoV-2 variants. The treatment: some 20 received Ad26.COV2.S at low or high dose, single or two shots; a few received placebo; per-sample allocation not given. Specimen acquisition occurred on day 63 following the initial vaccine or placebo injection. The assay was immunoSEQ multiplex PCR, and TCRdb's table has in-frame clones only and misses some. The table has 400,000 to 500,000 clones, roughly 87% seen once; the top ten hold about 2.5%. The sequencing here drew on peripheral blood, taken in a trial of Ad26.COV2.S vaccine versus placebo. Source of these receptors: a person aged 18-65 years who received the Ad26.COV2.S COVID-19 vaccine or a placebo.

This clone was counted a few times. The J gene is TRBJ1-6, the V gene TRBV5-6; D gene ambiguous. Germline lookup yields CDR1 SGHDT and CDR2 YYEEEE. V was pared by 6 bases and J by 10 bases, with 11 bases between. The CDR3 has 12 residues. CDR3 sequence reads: CASNLLRSPLHF. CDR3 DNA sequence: TGTGCCAGCAACCTCCTTCGATCACCCCTCCACTTT.

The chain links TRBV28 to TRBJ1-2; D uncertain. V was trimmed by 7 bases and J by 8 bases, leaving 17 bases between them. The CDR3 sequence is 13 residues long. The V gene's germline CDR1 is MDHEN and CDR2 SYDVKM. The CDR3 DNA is TGTGCCAGCACTGACGGCGCTTACCAAGGCTACACCTTC. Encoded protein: CASTDGAYQGYTF.

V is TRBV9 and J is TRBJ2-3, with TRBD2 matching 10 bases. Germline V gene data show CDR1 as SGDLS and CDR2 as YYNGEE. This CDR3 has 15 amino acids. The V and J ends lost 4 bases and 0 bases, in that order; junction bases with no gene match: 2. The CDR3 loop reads CASSHSGRSTDTQYF. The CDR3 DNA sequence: TGTGCCAGCAGCCATAGCGGGAGGAGCACAGATACGCAGTATTTT.

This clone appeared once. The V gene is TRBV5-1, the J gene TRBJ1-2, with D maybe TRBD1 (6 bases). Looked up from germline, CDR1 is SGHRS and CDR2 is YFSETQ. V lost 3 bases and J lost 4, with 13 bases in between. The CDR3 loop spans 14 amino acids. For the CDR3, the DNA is TGCGCCAGCAGCTCGAGCCCAGGGGTCTATGGCTACACCTTC. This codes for CASSSSPGVYGYTF.